Sequencing of this T cell receptor (beta chain) was carried out in a study of T cell responses to AZD1222 COVID-19 vaccine. Some clones are missing from TCRdb's copy, which holds only in-frame ones; the method was immunoSEQ multiplex PCR. The table has over 100,000 clones, approximately 84% seen once; the top ten hold about 9.5%. Germline V gene sequence: CDR1 MNHEY, CDR2 SVGAGI. The CDR3 spans 13 residues. V lost 5 bases and J 4 bases, leaving 11 bases between the germline ends. A remark on this clone: Its specificity is not known.

Study results and caveats: There were mostly white British donors and more females than males, and clonal diversity was possibly underestimated. Spike-spanning, vaccine-associated CD4 TCRs were dominant at 160-218 and 743-854. Per reports, nearly half of all spike-specific TCRs target regions that are unmutated in variants.

The chain employs TRBV6-5 and TRBJ1-1; D gene unclear. The TCR was taken from an adult in good health. Sequences were derived from peripheral blood, sampled on day 0 of AZD1222 vaccination. The CDR3 region is CASSHGPGTEAFF. The CDR3 DNA reads as TGTGCCAGCAGTCACGGACCCGGCACTGAAGCTTTCTTT.